This TCR beta chain was identified in a study of T cells in localized non-small cell lung cancer. CDR1 SGHDT and CDR2 YYEEEE come from the germline V gene. The CDR3 totals 18 residues. V was shortened by 0 bases and J by 2 bases, with 17 bases between the two germline ends. General study results and limits: Compared with tumor, uninvolved adjacent lung displayed greater T cell clonality, ranking highest overall.

This table comes from immunoSEQ multiplex PCR, and its TCRdb copy is limited to in-frame clones, with some not included. The sample consists of about 37,000 clones, approximately 90% of them appearing once. With regard to this clone: Its antigen is as yet unknown.

This material consisted of peripheral blood mononuclear cells, taken before any cancer treatment. V and J are TRBV5-6 and TRBJ2-2, with D possibly matching TRBD2 (6 bases). This receptor was obtained from an older female donor with stage II lung adenocarcinoma. The CDR3 here is CASSLGGGGGINTGELFF. CDR3 coding DNA: TGTGCCAGCAGCTTGGGAGGAGGTGGAGGGATTAACACCGGGGAGCTGTTTTTT.